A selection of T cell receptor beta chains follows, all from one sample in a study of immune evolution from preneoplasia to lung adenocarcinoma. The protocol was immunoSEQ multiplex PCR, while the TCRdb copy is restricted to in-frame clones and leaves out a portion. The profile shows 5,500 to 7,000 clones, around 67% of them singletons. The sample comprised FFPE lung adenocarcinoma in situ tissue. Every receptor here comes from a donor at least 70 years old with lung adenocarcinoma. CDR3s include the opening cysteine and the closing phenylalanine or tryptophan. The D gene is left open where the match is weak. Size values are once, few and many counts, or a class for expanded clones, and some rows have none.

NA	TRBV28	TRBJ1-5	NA	CASMGTREQPQHF	TGTGCCAGCATGGGAACTAGGGAGCAGCCCCAGCATTTT
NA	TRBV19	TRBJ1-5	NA	CASNGVSNQPQHF	TGTGCCAGTAATGGAGTTAGCAATCAGCCCCAGCATTTT
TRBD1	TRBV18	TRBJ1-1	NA	CASSPPSTGSNTEAFF	TGTGCCAGCTCACCACCGTCGACAGGGTCGAACACTGAAGCTTTCTTT
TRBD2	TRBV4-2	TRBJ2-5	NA	CASSQASGIQETQYF	TGTGCCAGCAGCCAAGCAAGCGGGATCCAAGAGACCCAGTACTTC
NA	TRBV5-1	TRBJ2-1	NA	CASSPRTANEQFF	TGCGCCAGCAGCCCCCGGACAGCCAATGAGCAGTTCTTC
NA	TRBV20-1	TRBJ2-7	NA	CSAGTYEQYF	TGCAGTGCAGGCACCTACGAGCAGTACTTC
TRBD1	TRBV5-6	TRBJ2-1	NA	CASSLGDSPEFF	TGTGCCAGCAGCTTGGGGGACAGTCCTGAGTTCTTC
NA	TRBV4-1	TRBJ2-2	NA	CASSQDPAGTGELFF	TGCGCCAGCAGCCAAGACCCCGCGGGCACCGGGGAGCTGTTTTTT
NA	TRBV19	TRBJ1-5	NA	CASRGSADGQPQHF	TGTGCCAGTAGAGGCAGCGCGGATGGGCAGCCCCAGCATTTT
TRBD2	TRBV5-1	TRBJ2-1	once	CASSLEAAGAANEQFF	TGCGCCAGCAGCTTGGAGGCGGCGGGAGCTGCCAATGAGCAGTTCTTC
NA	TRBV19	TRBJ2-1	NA	CASSHNGVGDEQFF	TGTGCCAGTAGTCACAACGGGGTTGGGGATGAGCAGTTCTTC
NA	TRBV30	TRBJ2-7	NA	CAYSGLSYEQYF	TGTGCATATTCGGGCCTCTCCTACGAGCAGTACTTC
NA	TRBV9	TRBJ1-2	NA	CASSVGLGRYGYTF	TGTGCCAGCAGCGTAGGTCTGGGACGCTATGGCTACACCTTC
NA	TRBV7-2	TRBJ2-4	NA	CASSLGPLAKNIQYF	TGTGCCAGCAGCTTAGGGCCCCTAGCCAAAAACATTCAGTACTTC
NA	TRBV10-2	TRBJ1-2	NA	CASRTDSYGYTF	TGCGCCAGCAGGACTGACAGCTATGGCTACACCTTC
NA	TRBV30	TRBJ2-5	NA	CAWGSGQQETQYF	TGTGCCTGGGGATCCGGACAGCAAGAGACCCAGTACTTC
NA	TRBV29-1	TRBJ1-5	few	CSVGWGYAQPQHF	TGCAGCGTGGGGTGGGGTTATGCTCAGCCCCAGCATTTT
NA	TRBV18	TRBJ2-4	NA	CASSPPQGLAKNIQYF	TGTGCCAGCTCACCACCCCAGGGGCTAGCCAAAAACATTCAGTACTTC
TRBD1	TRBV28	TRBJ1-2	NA	CASRTVGQEHGYTF	TGTGCCAGCAGAACCGTCGGACAGGAGCATGGCTACACCTTC
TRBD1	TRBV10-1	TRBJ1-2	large	CASNIWTGNYGYTF	TGCGCCAGCAACATCTGGACAGGGAACTATGGCTACACCTTC
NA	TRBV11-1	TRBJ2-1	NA	CASSLGISDEQFF	TGTGCCAGCAGCTTAGGCATCTCGGATGAGCAGTTCTTC
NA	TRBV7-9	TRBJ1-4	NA	CASSLIGEEIGEKLFF	TGTGCCAGCAGCCTAATTGGGGAGGAGATTGGGGAAAAACTGTTTTTT
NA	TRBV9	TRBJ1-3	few	CASSPGQSSGNTIYF	TGTGCCAGCAGCCCCGGACAGTCGTCTGGAAACACCATATATTTT
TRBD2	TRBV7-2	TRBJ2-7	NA	CASSFQTSGGSEQYF	TGTGCCAGCAGCTTCCAGACTAGCGGGGGAAGCGAGCAGTACTTC
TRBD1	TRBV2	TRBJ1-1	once	CASSAGQGISEAFF	TGTGCCAGCAGTGCTGGACAGGGGATCTCTGAAGCTTTCTTT
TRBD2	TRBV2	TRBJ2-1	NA	CASLIAGSYNEQFF	TGTGCCAGCCTGATAGCGGGAAGTTACAATGAGCAGTTCTTC
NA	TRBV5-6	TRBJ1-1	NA	CASRLGGQNTEAFF	TGTGCCAGCCGCTTGGGGGGGCAGAACACTGAAGCTTTCTTT
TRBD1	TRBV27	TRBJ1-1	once	CASSLRDSGGTEAFF	TGTGCCAGCAGTTTAAGGGACAGCGGGGGCACTGAAGCTTTCTTT
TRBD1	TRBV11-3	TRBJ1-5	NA	CASSQGGFSNQPQHF	TGTGCCAGCAGCCAGGGGGGGTTTAGCAATCAGCCCCAGCATTTT
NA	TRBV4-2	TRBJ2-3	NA	CASSQTEISTDTQYF	TGTGCCAGCAGCCAGACAGAGATTAGCACAGATACGCAGTATTTT
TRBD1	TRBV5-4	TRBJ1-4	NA	CASSSGGLGEKLFF	TGTGCCAGCAGTTCAGGGGGCCTTGGTGAAAAACTGTTTTTT
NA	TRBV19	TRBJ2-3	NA	CASRGESTDTQYF	TGTGCCAGTAGGGGCGAAAGCACAGATACGCAGTATTTT
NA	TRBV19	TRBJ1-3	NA	CASRVEDSGNTIYF	TGTGCCAGTAGAGTGGAGGACTCTGGAAACACCATATATTTT
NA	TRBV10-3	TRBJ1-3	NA	CAISKSRQSGNTIYF	TGTGCCATCAGTAAGTCGAGACAGTCTGGAAACACCATATATTTT
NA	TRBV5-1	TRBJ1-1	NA	CASSLAAGASTEAFF	TGCGCCAGCAGCTTGGCCGCAGGGGCGAGCACTGAAGCTTTCTTT
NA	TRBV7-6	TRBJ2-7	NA	CASSIRPSGEQYF	TGTGCCAGCAGCATCCGGCCGTCCGGGGAGCAGTACTTC
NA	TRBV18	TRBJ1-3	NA	CASSPEGPNYSGNTIYF	TGTGCCAGCTCACCAGAGGGTCCCAATTACTCTGGAAACACCATATATTTT
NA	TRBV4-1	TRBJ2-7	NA	CASSQGFAPDEQYF	TGCGCCAGCAGCCAAGGGTTTGCCCCGGACGAGCAGTACTTC
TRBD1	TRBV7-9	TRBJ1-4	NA	CASSLAGGEEKLFF	TGTGCCAGCAGCTTAGCAGGGGGCGAGGAAAAACTGTTTTTT
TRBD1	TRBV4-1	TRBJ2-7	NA	CASSHGTGGSGQYF	TGCGCCAGCAGCCACGGGACAGGGGGTAGCGGGCAGTACTTC
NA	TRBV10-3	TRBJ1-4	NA	CAISESAGRERLFF	TGTGCCATCAGTGAGTCTGCGGGGCGGGAGCGACTGTTTTTT
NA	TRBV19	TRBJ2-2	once	CASTGGRGELFF	TGTGCCAGTACTGGGGGCAGGGGGGAGCTGTTTTTT
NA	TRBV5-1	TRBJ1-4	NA	CASSNAGGHEKLFF	TGCGCCAGCAGCAACGCTGGGGGACATGAAAAACTGTTTTTT
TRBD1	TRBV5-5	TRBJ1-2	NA	CASSLAAGQAYGYTF	TGTGCCAGCAGCTTGGCCGCGGGACAGGCTTATGGCTACACCTTC
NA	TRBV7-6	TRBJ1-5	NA	CASSLERSGMGPQHF	TGTGCCAGCAGCTTAGAGCGGTCAGGGATGGGGCCCCAGCATTTT
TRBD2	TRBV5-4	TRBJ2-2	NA	CASSLPSGGPVGGELFF	TGTGCCAGCAGCCTCCCTAGCGGGGGGCCTGTAGGCGGGGAGCTGTTTTTT
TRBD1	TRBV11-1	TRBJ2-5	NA	CASSKAGTGGSETQYF	TGTGCCAGCAGCAAGGCCGGGACAGGGGGCAGTGAGACCCAGTACTTC
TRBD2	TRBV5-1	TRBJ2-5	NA	CASSLGGTSGDQETQYF	TGCGCCAGCAGCTTGGGGGGGACTAGCGGGGACCAAGAGACCCAGTACTTC
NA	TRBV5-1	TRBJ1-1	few	CASSLVGQGNTEAFF	TGCGCCAGCAGCTTGGTAGGGCAGGGCAACACTGAAGCTTTCTTT